This T cell receptor (beta chain) is from a study of T cell responses to AZD1222 COVID-19 vaccine (dated by TCRdb to the early 2020s). Study-wide context: TCR sequencing was performed for some 250 trial participants, of whom around 200 were given two doses of AZD1222 and approximately 26 were given two doses of MenACWY control vaccine. Enrollment into the trials was organized by age into subgroups of 18-55, 56-69 and 70-plus years, and those subgroups contained approximately 160, 26 and 62 TCR-sequenced participants, respectively. Overall study outcomes, separate from this receptor: Reportedly, close to half of the unique spike-specific TCRs recognized epitopes lying outside the regions that are mutated in the B.1.351 and B.1.1.7 variants. Only five or six AZD1222 recipients were SARS-CoV-2 seropositive at baseline, limiting conclusions about previously exposed vaccinees. Vaccine-associated CD4 TCRs spanned the whole spike protein, with dominant responses in regions 160-218 and 743-854. Because no day 14 peak-response samples were available, repertoires were characterized only after the peak T cell response. In the small 56-69-year group, the increase in depth fell short of significance, most likely because of low power. After two AZD1222 doses, both the breadth and the depth of spike-specific TCRs were significantly higher than at day 0 and than in MenACWY recipients. Participants were mostly white British and included more females than males, and it was suggested by the authors that clonal diversity may have been underestimated.

The CDR3 regions of human TCRbeta chains were subjected to immunosequencing. The authors' analysis ran thus. Repertoire TCRs were matched against a reference library of SARS-CoV-2-specific TCRs generated with the MIRA antigen-specificity platform. Breadth was defined as the fraction of unique TCRs that were SARS-CoV-2-associated, and depth was defined as the fraction of total T cells that were SARS-CoV-2-associated. Using the MIRA data, each spike-specific TCR was mapped to the spike region that the TCR reacts to and placed in a CD4 or CD8 class. Log10-transformed breadth and depth values were compared by one-way ANOVA with Sidak's multiple comparisons tests. Imported from immuneACCESS, the table was reduced by TCRdb to in-frame sequences with V and J called. These copies leave out some clones; in studies compared against another copy, an unresolved V gene accounts for under half, and the cause of the remainder is not known. V and J calls and clone size are copied from that table; D and trimming were computed from the DNA. The sample has 100,000 to 150,000 clones on record, 75% to 95% of them singletons. The top ten hold approximately 2% of the sample.

The label giving this sample's time point can be read as: about 28 days (+/-7) after the second vaccine dose. AZD1222 recipients with second doses at about 4 weeks or about 12 weeks were pooled, because spike-specific TCR depth and breadth did not differ between schedules. Vaccinee samples were obtained from the UK trials COV001 and COV002, which included a single-blind randomized controlled phase 2/3 trial of AZD1222 (ChAdOx1 nCoV-19) in healthy adults. For TCRbeta chain sequencing, PBMC samples were collected from trial participants at day 0 and at day 28 after the second dose. Details on this clone: It lacks a known antigen. It has no much larger one-base neighbor in the sample; base qualities were not kept.

The CDR3 numbers 14 residues from cysteine through phenylalanine. The entry retains the CDR3 DNA only, 42 bases that are in frame from base 1. V is pruned by 4 bases and J by 5 bases, leaving 8 bases of the junction without a gene match. CDR1 and CDR2 (SQVTM, ANQGSEA) derive from the germline V gene. This receptor was identified in an adult who received the AZD1222 COVID-19 vaccine. The receptor chain draws on TRBV29-1 and TRBJ1-5; 7 middle bases align to TRBD1. The material sequenced was peripheral blood, taken 28 days after the second AZD1222 dose. The CDR3 amino acid sequence is: CSVGMAGGDQPQHF. The base sequence is TGCAGCGTTGGTATGGCAGGGGGGGATCAGCCCCAGCATTTT.